This T cell receptor (beta chain) is drawn from a study of quantifying T cell responses using KT2 cells. Study background: Reverse transcription used primers in the TCR alpha and beta constant regions. Study-level points and caveats: Detection of KT2 sequences held at the lowest tested level, about one cell per 100,000 PBMC.

Each cDNA got a UMI-containing oligo ligated at its 3' end. First-round PCR used 3 to 4 cycles and beta primers RC1.1 and RC1.2 covering TRBC1 and TRBC2. TCR alpha and beta chains were handled separately starting at the second PCR. TCRdb ran MiXCR on the UMI-ligation and nested PCR reads and lists one entry per CDR3 protein. The sample has about 33,000 distinct CDR3 sequences, over 9% seen once. Worth noting for this clonotype: The antigen remains unidentified.

Germline loops: CDR1 SGHTA, CDR2 FQGTGA. CDR3 size: 15 residues. V lost 4 bases to trimming and J lost 5 bases, with 17 bases between them. The chain has TRBV7-3 and TRBJ1-1; TRBD1 is a possible D gene (5 bases). The sequencing sample was made of PBMCs spiked with cells of the T cell clone KT2. The TCR was taken from a human donor. The CDR3 DNA reads TGTGCCAGCAGCTCTCGAAAGGGGTCGGGGACTGAAGCTTTCTTT. As protein: CASSSRKGSGTEAFF.